The source of this T cell receptor (beta chain) is a study of blood T cell repertoires in COVID-19. The CDR3 spans 16 residues. With 0 bases removed from V and 4 bases from J, the gap between germline ends came to 12 bases. Germline loops: CDR1 LNHDA, CDR2 SQIVND (reference sequence). Libraries were prepared by immunoSEQ multiplex PCR; TCRdb keeps only in-frame clonotypes and omits some of them. The sample has 35,000 to 50,000 clones, 82% seen once. This clone was detected a few times. The origin of this receptor is a woman aged 70 to 79 with acute or convalescent COVID-19. The V gene is TRBV19, the J gene TRBJ1-4; maybe TRBD1 (6 bases). The sequencing sample was made of peripheral blood. CDR3 region: CASSIETGRLNEKLFF. The CDR3, as DNA: TGTGCCAGTAGTATAGAAACAGGGAGACTTAATGAAAAACTGTTTTTT.